The 18 T cell receptor beta chains below come from one sample, sequenced in a study of T cell responses to AZD1222 COVID-19 vaccine. Generated by immunoSEQ multiplex PCR, the TCRdb table keeps only in-frame clones and is missing some. This sample has more than 150,000 clones; more than 85% occur once, and the top ten carry under 5%. The sample was peripheral blood, taken on day 0 of AZD1222 vaccination. These receptors came from an adult in good health.

In this sample, this clone turned up once. The chain employs TRBV9 and TRBJ2-1; 10 bases match TRBD2. Per germline, CDR1 SGDLS and CDR2 YYNGEE. The CDR3 has 16 amino acids. J lost 6 bases, V lost 3 bases, and 9 bases had no gene match. CDR3 sequence: CASSAPAGGKGNEQFF. The CDR3 DNA follows: TGTGCCAGCAGCGCTCCAGCGGGAGGGAAGGGCAATGAGCAGTTCTTC.

The V gene is TRBV2, the J gene TRBJ1-4, with 9 bases fitting TRBD1. After removal of 8 bases from V and 7 bases from J, the junction contained 8 bases not matched to a gene. Germline V gene data show CDR1 as SNHLY and CDR2 as FYNNEI. This CDR3 has 14 residues. The CDR3 here is CASGRDREIEKLFF. As DNA, the CDR3 is TGTGCCAGCGGGCGGGACAGGGAGATTGAAAAACTGTTTTTT.

This chain connects TRBV5-1 to TRBJ1-1; D unclear. The CDR3 is made up of 13 amino acids. With 2 bases removed from V and 4 bases from J, the gap between germline ends came to 9 bases. Germline values: CDR1 SGHRS, CDR2 YFSETQ. The chain's CDR3 is CASSFSTATEAFF. The CDR3, as DNA: TGCGCCAGCAGCTTTAGCACGGCCACTGAAGCTTTCTTT.

A single count supports this clone. The rearrangement links TRBV11-3 to TRBJ2-5, with TRBD1 matching over 9 bases. Looked up from germline, CDR1 is SGHNT and CDR2 is YENEEA. CDR3 length: 18 amino acids. V shed 3 bases, J shed 5 bases, and the junction held 16 bases outside the gene matches. The CDR3 DNA reads TGTGCCAGCAGCTTGTTAGGTGGCGGGACAGGGATTTGGGAGACCCAGTACTTC. Residues: CASSLLGGGTGIWETQYF. Complete variable domain (other parts from reference TRBV11-3 and TRBJ2-5): EAGVVQSPRYKIIEKKQPVAFWCNPISGHNTLYWYLQNLGQGPELLIRYENEEAVDDSQLPKDRFSAERLKGVDSTLKIQPAELGDSAVYLCASSLLGGGTGIWETQYFGPGTRLLVL.

The chain uses TRBV4-1 and TRBJ1-6, with D uncertain. Germline V gene sequence: CDR1 MGHRA, CDR2 YSYEKL. The CDR3 runs to 12 residues. The germline V and J ends were trimmed by 1 base and 7 bases, with 2 bases remaining between them. The CDR3 loop is CASSQVNSPLHF. The CDR3 DNA is TGCGCCAGCAGCCAAGTAAATTCACCCCTCCACTTT.

The CDR3 loop is CASGLLYNEQFF. Here the CDR3 DNA reads TGTGCTAGTGGCCTGCTCTACAATGAGCAGTTCTTC. The chain recombines TRBV12-5 with TRBJ2-1, with D hard to call. This CDR3 is built from 12 residues. V was clipped by 6 bases and J by 3 bases, with 6 bases between them. Germline values: CDR1 LGHNT, CDR2 FRNRAP.

V is TRBV11-2 and J is TRBJ2-7; D gene uncertain. CDR3 length: 13 residues. From germline, CDR1 is SGHAT and CDR2 FQNNGV. Trimming left V 3 bases short and J 2 bases short, with 8 bases between. CDR3: CASSFQVTYEQYF. For the CDR3, the DNA is TGTGCCAGCAGCTTCCAGGTTACCTACGAGCAGTACTTC.

The chain combines TRBV28 with TRBJ2-7; no firm D call. Germline assignment: CDR1 MDHEN and CDR2 SYDVKM. V lost 8 bases to trimming and J lost 0 bases, with 11 bases between them. The CDR3 is made up of 13 amino acids. The CDR3: CASLGTYSYEQYF. CDR3 coding DNA: TGTGCCAGCCTGGGTACCTACTCCTACGAGCAGTACTTC.

This chain uses TRBV19 with TRBJ2-1; 9 bases map to TRBD1. Germline values: CDR1 LNHDA, CDR2 SQIVND (reference sequence). This CDR3 comprises 15 residues. Losses at the gene ends were 9 bases for V and 4 bases for J; bases not matched to a gene: 10. The CDR3 bases are TGTGCCAGCGCTACCCGGGACAGGGTTTACAATGAGCAGTTCTTC. Translation: CASATRDRVYNEQFF.

The chain uses TRBV5-6 and TRBJ1-5; 8 nucleotides line up with TRBD1. Germline-derived CDR1 and CDR2 are SGHDT and YYEEEE. This CDR3 is built from 17 residues. The J segment lost 3 bases and the V segment lost 0 bases, leaving 8 bases of the junction unmatched. CDR3 nucleotides: TGTGCCAGCAGCTTGGCTACAGGGGGAATGTTCAATCAGCCCCAGCATTTT. Encoded protein: CASSLATGGMFNQPQHF.

V gene TRBV10-3 combines with J gene TRBJ2-1; maybe TRBD2 (7 bases). Germline CDR1 ENHRY, CDR2 SYGVKD. Trimming stripped 5 bases from V and 6 bases from J, with 14 bases between. The CDR3 covers 14 residues. The DNA for the CDR3 is TGTGCCATCAGTCTTTACAGGGAGGGCAATGAGCAGTTCTTC. This sequence encodes CAISLYREGNEQFF.

This chain uses TRBV5-1 with TRBJ1-6; 7 positions agree with TRBD1. CDR1 and CDR2 (germline): SGHRS, YFSETQ. The CDR3 is 15 residues long. Trimming cost V 4 bases and J 10 bases; bases outside gene matches: 11. The CDR3 bases are TGCGCCAGCAGCCCCTACAGGGGCGCGAGATCACCCCTCCACTTT. Translated, it gives CASSPYRGARSPLHF.

The gene calls are TRBV3-1 (or the pseudogene TRBV3-2) and TRBJ2-5; the D is unclear. The CDR3 runs 13 residues. The germline V gene encodes CDR1 LGHDT and CDR2 YNNKEL (reference sequence). V was cut by 0 bases and J by 5 bases, with 7 bases left in between. The CDR3 sequence: CASSQDLVETQYF. Here the CDR3 DNA reads TGTGCCAGCAGCCAAGATCTTGTGGAGACCCAGTACTTC.

This clone is a singleton in its sample. J is TRBJ2-3 and V is TRBV2; D might be TRBD2 (6 bases). Trimming removed 6 bases from V and 4 bases from J, with 11 bases in between. Germline V gene sequence: CDR1 SNHLY, CDR2 FYNNEI. The CDR3 totals 13 residues. This CDR3 is CASRRLVADTQYF. The CDR3 DNA reads TGTGCCAGCAGACGACTAGTTGCAGATACGCAGTATTTT.

This clone has just a few counts. J is TRBJ2-6 and V is TRBV3-1 (or the pseudogene TRBV3-2); TRBD2 might be the D (5 bases). Germline V gives CDR1 LGHDT, CDR2 YNNKEL (reference sequence). The CDR3 is 17 amino acids. Trimming pared 1 base from V and 0 bases from J, leaving 10 bases between. CDR3 region: CASSQGSRGSGANVLTF. The DNA for the CDR3 is TGTGCCAGCAGCCAAGGTTCTCGGGGCTCTGGGGCCAACGTCCTGACTTTC.

V and J are TRBV9 and TRBJ2-1; TRBD2 agrees at 10 bases. Germline V gene data show CDR1 as SGDLS and CDR2 as YYNGEE. V lost 3 bases, J lost 0 bases, and 0 bases stayed unmatched. The CDR3 has 15 amino acids. As DNA, the CDR3 is TGTGCCAGCAGCGCTAGCGGGAGCTCCTACAATGAGCAGTTCTTC. Translated, it gives CASSASGSSYNEQFF.

The chain carries TRBV5-1 and TRBJ2-1, with 7 positions matching TRBD2. Per the germline V gene, CDR1 is SGHRS and CDR2 is YFSETQ. V lost 4 bases and J lost 8; bases outside the gene matches: 9. The CDR3 sequence is 14 residues long. In DNA form, the CDR3 reads TGCGCCAGCAGCGTAGCTAGCGGACTGGATGAGCAGTTCTTC. This encodes CASSVASGLDEQFF.

V and J are TRBV19 and TRBJ1-1; D is uncertain. There are 12 residues in the CDR3. Germline values: CDR1 LNHDA, CDR2 SQIVND (reference sequence). The V and J ends lost 9 bases and 5 bases respectively, with 13 bases between them. CDR3 DNA sequence: TGTGCCAGCCGAGTCGGGGATACTGAAGCTTTCTTT. Translation: CASRVGDTEAFF.